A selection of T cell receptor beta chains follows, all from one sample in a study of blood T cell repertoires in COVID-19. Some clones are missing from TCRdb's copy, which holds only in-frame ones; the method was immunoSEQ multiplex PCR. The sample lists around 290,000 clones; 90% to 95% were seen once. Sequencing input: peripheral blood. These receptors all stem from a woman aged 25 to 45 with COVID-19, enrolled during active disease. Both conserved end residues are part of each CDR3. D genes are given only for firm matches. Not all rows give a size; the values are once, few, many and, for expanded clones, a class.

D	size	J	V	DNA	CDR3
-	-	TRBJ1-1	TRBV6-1	TGTGCCAGCAGTGACGGCGGGACTATGAACACTGAAGCTTTCTTT	CASSDGGTMNTEAFF
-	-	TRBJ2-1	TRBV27	TGTGCCAGCAGTTTAACCGGGACATCGACCTACAATGAGCAGTTCTTC	CASSLTGTSTYNEQFF
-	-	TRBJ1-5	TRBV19	TGTGCCAGTAGTATGGGGGGGGGTCAGCCCCAGCATTTT	CASSMGGGQPQHF
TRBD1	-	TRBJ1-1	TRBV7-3	TGTGCCAGCAGCGACCGGGACAGGGGGCGGACTGAAGCTTTCTTT	CASSDRDRGRTEAFF
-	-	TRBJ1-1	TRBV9	TGTGCCAGCAGCCCCGCAGACAGAGGGAACACTGAAGCTTTCTTT	CASSPADRGNTEAFF
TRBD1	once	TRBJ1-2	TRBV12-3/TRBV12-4	TGTGCCAGCAGTTTCAGGACAGGGGATGGCTACACCTTC	CASSFRTGDGYTF
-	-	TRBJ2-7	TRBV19	TGTGCCAGTAGTAAGGACAGCGACCTATACGAGCAGTACTTC	CASSKDSDLYEQYF
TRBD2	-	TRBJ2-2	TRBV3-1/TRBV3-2	TGTGCCAGCAGCCATACGGGCGGACTAGGGGCAGCCGGGGAGCTGTTTTTT	CASSHTGGLGAAGELFF
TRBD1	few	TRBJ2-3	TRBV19	TGTGCCAGTAACGGGACAGGTAAAACAGATACGCAGTATTTT	CASNGTGKTDTQYF
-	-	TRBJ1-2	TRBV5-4	TGTGCCAGCAGCTTGGAGTTAGGGGTGAAGGGCTACACCTTC	CASSLELGVKGYTF
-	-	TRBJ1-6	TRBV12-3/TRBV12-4	TGTGCCAGCGGAACTGCACAGGATTCACCCCTCCACTTT	CASGTAQDSPLHF
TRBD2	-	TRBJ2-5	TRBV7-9	TGTGCCAGCAGCTTAGCGGGAGGGAGTGCAGAGACCCAGTACTTC	CASSLAGGSAETQYF
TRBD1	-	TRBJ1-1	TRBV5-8	TGTGCCAGCAGCCCTGGGACAGGCACTGAAGCTTTCTTT	CASSPGTGTEAFF
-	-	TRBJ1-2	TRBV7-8	TGTGCCAGCAGCCCGGACAGCAACTATGGCTACACCTTC	CASSPDSNYGYTF
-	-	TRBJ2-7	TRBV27	TGTGCCAGCAGTTTATCCCGAGGGACTTACGAGCAGTACTTC	CASSLSRGTYEQYF
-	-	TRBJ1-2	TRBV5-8	TGTGCCAGCAGCTTGACAGGGAATGGCTACACCTTC	CASSLTGNGYTF
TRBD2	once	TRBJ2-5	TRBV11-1	TGTGCCAGCAGCTGGGGACTAGCGGGAACCAAGACCCAGTACTTC	CASSWGLAGTKTQYF
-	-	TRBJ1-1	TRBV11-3	TGTGCCAGCAGTACAGGGAACACTGAAGCTTTCTTT	CASSTGNTEAFF
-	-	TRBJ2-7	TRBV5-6	TGTGCCAGCAGCCACAGTCTGGCGGGACTCTACGAGCAGTACTTC	CASSHSLAGLYEQYF
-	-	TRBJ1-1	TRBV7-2	TGTGCCAGCAGCTCGGGGGGGGGCGCTTACACTGAAGCTTTCTTT	CASSSGGGAYTEAFF
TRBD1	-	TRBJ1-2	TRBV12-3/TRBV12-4	TGTGCCAGCAGCCCGGGACAGGGAACCGGCTACACCTTC	CASSPGQGTGYTF
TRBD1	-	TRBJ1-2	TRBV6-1	TGTGCCAGCAGTGAACGAGGGGGCGCATATGGCTACATCTTC	CASSERGGAYGYIF
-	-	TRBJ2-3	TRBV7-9	TGTGCCAGCAGCTTAGGGGCTAGCACAGATACGCAGTATTTT	CASSLGASTDTQYF
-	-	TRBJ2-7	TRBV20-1	TGCAGTGCTAGTGGGCGGGTGGGTTCCTACGAGCAGTACTTC	CSASGRVGSYEQYF
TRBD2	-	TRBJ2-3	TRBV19	TGTGCCAGTAGTATAGAACTAGCGGTTAGCACAGATACGCAGTATTTT	CASSIELAVSTDTQYF
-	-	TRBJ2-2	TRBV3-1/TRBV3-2	TGTGCCAGCAGTCGGAACACCGGGGAGCTGTTTTTT	CASSRNTGELFF
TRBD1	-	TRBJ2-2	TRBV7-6	TGTGCCAGCAGCTTAGCGGCGGACAGGGGCGGGGGCACCGGGGAGCTGTTTTTT	CASSLAADRGGGTGELFF
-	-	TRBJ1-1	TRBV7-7	TGTGCCATCACAAGACTGGACTCCTCTGAAGCTTTCTTT	CAITRLDSSEAFF
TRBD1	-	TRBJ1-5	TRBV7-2	TGTGCCAGCAGCTTAGAGGGACAGGGTTATCAGCCCCAGCATTTT	CASSLEGQGYQPQHF
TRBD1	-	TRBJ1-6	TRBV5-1	TGCGCCAGCAGCTTGGTTGTGACAGGGGGCCGGGTCCATAATTCACCCCTCCACTTT	CASSLVVTGGRVHNSPLHF
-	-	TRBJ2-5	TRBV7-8	TGTGCCAGCAGCTTGAGGGGGCAAGAGACCCAGTACTTC	CASSLRGQETQYF
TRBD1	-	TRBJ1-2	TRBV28	TGTGCCAGCAGTTTATGGAAGGGGGCTAGTGACTATGGCTACACCTTC	CASSLWKGASDYGYTF
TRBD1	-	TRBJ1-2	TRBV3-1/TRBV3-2	TGTGCCAGCAGCCAAGGGGACAGCACTAACTATGGCTACACCTTC	CASSQGDSTNYGYTF
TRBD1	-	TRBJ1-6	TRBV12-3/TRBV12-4	TGTGCCAGCAGGGGACAGCTTAATTCACCCCTCCACTTT	CASRGQLNSPLHF
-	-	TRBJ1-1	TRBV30	TGTGCCTGGAGTCGGGAGGGGTATACTGAAGCTTTCTTT	CAWSREGYTEAFF
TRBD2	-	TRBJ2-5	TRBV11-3	TGTGCCAGCAGCCTAAGACTAGCGGGAGAAACGGAGACCCAGTACTTC	CASSLRLAGETETQYF
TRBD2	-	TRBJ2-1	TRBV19	TGTGCCAGTAGTATGACTAGCGGCTACAATGAGCAGTTCTTC	CASSMTSGYNEQFF
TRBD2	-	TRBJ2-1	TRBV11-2	TGTGCCAGCAGCCGTAGAACTAGCGGAGTCTACAATGAGCAGTTCTTC	CASSRRTSGVYNEQFF
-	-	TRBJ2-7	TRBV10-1	TGCGCCACCAAGACTTCCAGCGGCGAGCAGTACTTC	CATKTSSGEQYF
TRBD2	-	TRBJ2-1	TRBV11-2	TGTGCCAGCAGTAAAAGCGGGAGAAGTGAGCAGTTCTTC	CASSKSGRSEQFF
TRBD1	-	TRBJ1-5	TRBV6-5	TGTGCCAGCAACCGACAGGGAAGTAGGCAGCCCCAGCATTTT	CASNRQGSRQPQHF
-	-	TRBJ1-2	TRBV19	TGTGCCAGTAGTAGCCCGGAGGGATATGGCTACACCTTC	CASSSPEGYGYTF
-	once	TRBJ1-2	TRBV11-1	TGTGCCAGCAGCTTAGCGAGGGATTATGGCTACACCTTC	CASSLARDYGYTF
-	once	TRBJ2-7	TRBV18	TGTGCCAGCTCACCGGACAGCGCCTCCTACGAGCAGTACTTC	CASSPDSASYEQYF
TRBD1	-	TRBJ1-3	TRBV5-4	TGTGCCAGCAGCACGGACAGGGAAAGGTCTGGAAACACCATATATTTT	CASSTDRERSGNTIYF
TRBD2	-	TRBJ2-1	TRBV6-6	TGTGCCAGCTCATTGCGGGAGATCAGTGAGCAGTTCTTC	CASSLREISEQFF
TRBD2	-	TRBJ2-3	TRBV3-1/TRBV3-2	TGTGCCAGCAGCCTCGACTTGACTAGCGGAAGCACAGATACGCAGTATTTT	CASSLDLTSGSTDTQYF
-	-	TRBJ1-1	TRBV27	TGTGCCAGCAGTTTATCGGTACCAGGCATGAACACTGAAGCTTTCTTT	CASSLSVPGMNTEAFF
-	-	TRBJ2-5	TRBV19	TGTGCCAGTAGTATAGACGGAGAAGAGACCCAGTACTTC	CASSIDGEETQYF